Presented here are 21 T cell receptor beta chains from one specimen sequenced in a study of radiation and T cells in renal cell carcinoma. As for time point: baseline pretreatment blood. Documented treatment: 15 Gy SBRT to primary tumor, nephrectomy 4 weeks later. Sequenced by immunoSEQ multiplex PCR; TCRdb stores in-frame clones only, minus some. The table records tens of thousands of clones, approximately 84% of them present only once. This sample comprised blood, obtained from a patient whose treatment included radiotherapy and nephrectomy. The receptors stem from a man between 60 and 75 years old with renal cell carcinoma.

The chain has TRBV5-4 and TRBJ1-6; D not resolved. Germline CDR1 and CDR2: SGHNT and YYREEE (reference sequence). This CDR3 comprises 14 residues. Between the trimmed V and J ends, which lost 2 bases and 3 bases, there was a span of 6 bases. The CDR3 here is CASSFDRYNSPLHF. Written as DNA, the CDR3 is TGTGCCAGCAGCTTTGACCGCTATAATTCACCCCTCCACTTT.

This clone was seen a single time. The V and J genes are TRBV7-8 and TRBJ1-3; maybe TRBD1 (5 bases). The CDR3 sequence is 16 residues long. V was pared by 5 bases and J by 0 bases, with 14 bases between. Germline V gives CDR1 SGHVS, CDR2 FQNEAQ. CDR3 protein: CASSRGLDSSGNTIYF. CDR3 nucleotide sequence: TGTGCCAGCAGCCGTGGGCTTGACAGCTCTGGAAACACCATATATTTT. Together with reference TRBV7-8 and TRBJ1-3, the CDR3 gives the full variable domain: GAGVSQSPRYKVAKRGQDVALRCDPISGHVSLFWYQQALGQGPEFLTYFQNEAQLDKSGLPSDRFFAERPEGSVSTLKIQRTQQEDSAVYLCASSRGLDSSGNTIYFGEGSWLTVV.

The CDR3, as DNA: TGTGCCACCAGCAGAGATGGATGGACCGCCGGGCCCTACGAGCAGTACGTC. This translates into CATSRDGWTAGPYEQYV. This chain uses TRBV15 with TRBJ2-7; D is undetermined. This CDR3 is built from 17 residues. V was pared by 0 bases and J by 2 bases, with 17 bases between. Germline-derived CDR1 and CDR2 are LNHNV and YYDKDF (reference sequence).

The J gene is TRBJ2-7, the V gene TRBV2, with TRBD2 identical over 7 bases. The CDR3 has 14 residues. V lost 4 bases to trimming and J lost 2 bases; unmatched junction nucleotides: 5. The germline V gene has CDR1 SNHLY and CDR2 FYNNEI. This CDR3 is CASSAGGLAYEQYV. Here the CDR3 DNA reads TGTGCCAGCAGTGCGGGAGGCCTCGCCTACGAGCAGTACGTC.

This CDR3 is CASSDRVGGATNEKLFF. CDR3 nucleotides: TGTGCCAGCAGCGACAGAGTGGGTGGAGCAACTAATGAAAAACTGTTTTTT. The chain employs TRBV2 and TRBJ1-4, with a possible D match to TRBD1 (5 bases). CDR3 length equals 17 residues. Trimming pared 6 bases from V and 0 bases from J, leaving 17 bases between. CDR1 and CDR2 from the germline V gene are SNHLY and FYNNEI.

The count of this clone is one. The rearrangement uses TRBV7-2 and TRBJ1-4; D call uncertain. The germline CDR1 and CDR2 sequences are SGHTA and FQGNSA. V was clipped by 5 bases and J by 0 bases, with 7 bases between them. The CDR3 loop spans 14 amino acids. As DNA, the CDR3 is TGTGCCAGCAGCCCGACTTCAACTAATGAAAAACTGTTTTTT. This sequence encodes CASSPTSTNEKLFF.

The genes are TRBV14 and TRBJ2-3; 9 bases fit TRBD2. The CDR3 contains 15 residues. V lost 1 base and J lost 5; bases outside the gene matches: 4. In germline, CDR1 is SGHDN, CDR2 FVKESK. In DNA, the CDR3 is TGTGCCAGCAGCCAAGCTGGACTAGCGCAAGATACGCAGTATTTT. Protein: CASSQAGLAQDTQYF.

The V call is TRBV25-1, the J call TRBJ1-1; a possible D gene is TRBD1 (5 bases). Germline V gene data show CDR1 as MGHDK and CDR2 as SYGVNS. CDR3 length: 15 residues. Trimming shortened V by 2 bases and J by 7 bases, and 17 bases separated the two germline ends. CDR3 in amino acids: CASSEAGAAWGEAFF. CDR3 bases: TGTGCCAGCAGTGAAGCCGGGGCGGCGTGGGGTGAAGCTTTCTTT. The complete variable domain, with remaining parts taken from reference TRBV25-1 and TRBJ1-1, reads EADIYQTPRYLVIGTGKKITLECSQTMGHDKMYWYQQDPGMELHLIHYSYGVNSTEKGDLSSESTVSRIRTEHFPLTLESARPSHTSQYLCASSEAGAAWGEAFFGQGTRLTVV.

The chain is built from TRBV5-8 and TRBJ2-3; no definite D call. Germline V lookup: CDR1 SGHTS, CDR2 YDEGEE. The CDR3 totals 14 residues. Trimming left V 6 bases short and J 0 bases short, with 11 bases between. The CDR3 region is CASKASVSTDTQYF. DNA of the CDR3: TGTGCCAGCAAAGCTTCGGTGAGCACAGATACGCAGTATTTT.

The rearrangement links TRBV19 to TRBJ2-5, with 10 bases fitting TRBD1. From germline, CDR1 is LNHDA and CDR2 SQIVND (reference sequence). Losses at the gene ends were 5 bases for V and 4 bases for J; bases not matched to a gene: 7. This CDR3 comprises 15 residues. The DNA for the CDR3 is TGTGCCAGTAGTCCCGACAGGGGGCGGGGAGAGACCCAGTACTTC. Translating gives CASSPDRGRGETQYF.

V gene TRBV10-3 combines with J gene TRBJ1-2; no definite D call. There are 13 residues in the CDR3. The germline V gene encodes CDR1 ENHRY and CDR2 SYGVKD. The V gene lost 4 bases and the J gene lost 8 bases, with 14 bases spanning the gap. CDR3 DNA: TGTGCCATCAGTGCGGAGACTGGAAGCGGCTACACCTTC. Residues: CAISAETGSGYTF.

This clone appeared a few times. The J gene is TRBJ2-3, the V gene TRBV11-3, with 9 bases that match TRBD1. CDR1 and CDR2 from the germline V gene are SGHNT and YENEEA. The CDR3 runs 15 residues. Trimming cost V 7 bases and J 6 bases; bases outside gene matches: 11. The CDR3: CASTKGGQGADTQYF. DNA of the CDR3: TGTGCCAGCACCAAGGGGGGACAGGGAGCGGATACGCAGTATTTT.

The chain joins TRBV5-8 to TRBJ2-5; D perhaps matches TRBD1 (6 bases). CDR3 length: 14 residues. Germline V gene data show CDR1 as SGHTS and CDR2 as YDEGEE. V was shortened by 6 bases and J by 5 bases, with 17 bases between the two germline ends. The CDR3 DNA is TGTGCCAGCACCCTCGCAGGGGATAGGGAGACCCAGTACTTC. Translating it yields CASTLAGDRETQYF.

The chain couples TRBV11-2 to TRBJ1-2; D not certain. Trimming removed 10 bases from V and 4 bases from J, with 13 bases in between. Germline V gene lookup returns CDR1 SGHAT and CDR2 FQNNGV. The CDR3 totals 12 residues. Here the CDR3 DNA reads TGTGCCACCCAACCCACGGGCTATGGCTACACCTTC. Its protein product is CATQPTGYGYTF.

The chain couples TRBV19 to TRBJ2-7, with 11 bases aligning to TRBD1. V was clipped by 6 bases and J by 1 base; unmatched bases: 8. The germline CDR1 and CDR2 sequences are LNHDA and SQIVND (reference sequence). There are 16 residues in the CDR3. This CDR3 reads CASRTAGTGGSYEQYF. The CDR3 bases are TGTGCCAGTAGAACCGCCGGGACAGGGGGTTCCTACGAGCAGTACTTC.

The V call is TRBV5-1, the J call TRBJ2-6, with 12 bases identical to TRBD2. There are 21 residues in the CDR3. The V segment lost 1 base and the J segment 0 bases; nucleotides outside the gene matches: 11. Germline assignment: CDR1 SGHRS and CDR2 YFSETQ. CDR3 bases: TGCGCCAGCAGCTTGTTCCGACTAGCGGGGGAATCCAGCTCTGGGGCCAACGTCCTGACTTTC. The encoded protein is CASSLFRLAGESSSGANVLTF.

V is TRBV19 and J is TRBJ2-7; 9 positions agree with TRBD1. The germline gives CDR1 LNHDA, CDR2 SQIVND (reference sequence). Trimming removed 6 bases from V and 3 bases from J; junction bases left unmatched: 15. The CDR3 has 17 amino acids. For the CDR3, the DNA is TGTGCCAGTAGGACGTCGCCGTCGGGACAGGGATGCTACGAGCAGTACTTC. It translates to CASRTSPSGQGCYEQYF. The full variable domain, with the rest looked up from reference TRBV19 and TRBJ2-7, is DGGITQSPKYLFRKEGQNVTLSCEQNLNHDAMYWYRQDPGQGLRLIYYSQIVNDFQKGDIAEGYSVSREKKESFPLTVTSAQKNPTAFYLCASRTSPSGQGCYEQYFGPGTRLTVT.

The genes are TRBV5-1 and TRBJ1-5; D remains ambiguous. Trimming cost V 0 bases and J 5 bases, with 12 bases left between them. CDR1 SGHRS and CDR2 YFSETQ come from the germline V gene. This CDR3 spans 15 amino acids. CDR3 protein: CASSLGGGFDQPQHF. CDR3 sequence (DNA): TGCGCCAGCAGCTTGGGTGGCGGGTTCGATCAGCCCCAGCATTTT.

The rearrangement links TRBV19 to TRBJ1-3; the match to TRBD1 covers 8 bases. Per germline, CDR1 LNHDA and CDR2 SQIVND (reference sequence). The CDR3 has 17 residues. V was clipped by 3 bases and J by 5 bases; unmatched bases: 12. The CDR3 loop is CASSISTWTGNRNTIYF. As DNA, the CDR3 is TGTGCCAGTAGTATCTCGACTTGGACAGGGAATCGAAACACCATATATTTT.

The CDR3 protein is CATKPGRPEETQYF. The CDR3 nucleotides are TGTGCCACAAAGCCGGGACGGCCGGAAGAGACCCAGTACTTC. This chain connects TRBV2 to TRBJ2-5; either TRBD1 or TRBD2 may fit D (5 bases each). CDR1 is SNHLY, CDR2 FYNNEI, per germline. The CDR3 length is 14 residues. Trimming removed 10 bases at V and 3 bases at J, with 18 bases between.

This clone has just a few counts. The rearrangement uses TRBV25-1 and TRBJ1-1, with 10 bases identical to TRBD1. Losses at the gene ends were 4 bases for V and 0 bases for J; bases not matched to a gene: 8. Germline V gene sequence: CDR1 MGHDK, CDR2 SYGVNS. The CDR3 length is 17 residues. The CDR3 bases are TGTGCCAGCAGTGGGTCCGGGGACAGGGGAATGAACACTGAAGCTTTCTTT. It specifies CASSGSGDRGMNTEAFF. Variable domain in full (rest from reference TRBV25-1 and TRBJ1-1): EADIYQTPRYLVIGTGKKITLECSQTMGHDKMYWYQQDPGMELHLIHYSYGVNSTEKGDLSSESTVSRIRTEHFPLTLESARPSHTSQYLCASSGSGDRGMNTEAFFGQGTRLTVV.